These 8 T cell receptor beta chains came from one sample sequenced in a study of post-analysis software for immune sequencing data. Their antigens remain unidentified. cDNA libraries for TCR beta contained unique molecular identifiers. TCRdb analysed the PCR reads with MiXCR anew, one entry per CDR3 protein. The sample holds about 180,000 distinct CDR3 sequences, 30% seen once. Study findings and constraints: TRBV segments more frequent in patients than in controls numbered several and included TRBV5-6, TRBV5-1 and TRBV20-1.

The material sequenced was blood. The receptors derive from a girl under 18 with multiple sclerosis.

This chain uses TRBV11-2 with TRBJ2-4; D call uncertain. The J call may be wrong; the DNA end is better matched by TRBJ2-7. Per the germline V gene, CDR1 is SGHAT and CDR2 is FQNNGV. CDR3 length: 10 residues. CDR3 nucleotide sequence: TGTGCCAGCAGCTTTCACGAGCAGTACTTC. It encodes CASSFHEQYF.

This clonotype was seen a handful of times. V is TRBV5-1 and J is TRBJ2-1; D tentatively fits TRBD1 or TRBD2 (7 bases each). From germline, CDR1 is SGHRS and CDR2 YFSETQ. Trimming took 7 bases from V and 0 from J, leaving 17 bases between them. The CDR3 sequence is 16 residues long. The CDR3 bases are TGCGCCAGCTCCCTCCGGGGGGACAGCTCCTACAATGAGCAGTTCTTC. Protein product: CASSLRGDSSYNEQFF.

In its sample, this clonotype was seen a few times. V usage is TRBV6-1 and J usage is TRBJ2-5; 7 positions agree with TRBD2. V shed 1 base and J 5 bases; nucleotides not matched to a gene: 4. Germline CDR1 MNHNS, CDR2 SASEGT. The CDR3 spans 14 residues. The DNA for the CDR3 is TGTGCCAGCAGTGAAGAGAGTAGCGGGGAGACCCAGTACTTC. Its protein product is CASSEESSGETQYF.

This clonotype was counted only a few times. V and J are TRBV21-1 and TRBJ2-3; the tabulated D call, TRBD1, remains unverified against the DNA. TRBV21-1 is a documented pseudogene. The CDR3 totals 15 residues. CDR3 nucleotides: TGTGCCAGCAAACAAGGGACAGAGCCCACAGATACGCAGTATTTT. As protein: CASKQGTEPTDTQYF.

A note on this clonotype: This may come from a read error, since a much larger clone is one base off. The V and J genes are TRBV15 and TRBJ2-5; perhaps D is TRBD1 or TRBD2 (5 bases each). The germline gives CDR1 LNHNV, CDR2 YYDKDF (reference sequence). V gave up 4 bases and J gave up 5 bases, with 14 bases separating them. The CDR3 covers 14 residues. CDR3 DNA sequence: TGTGCCACCAGCAAAGGGGAACTAGAGGAGACCCAGTACTTC. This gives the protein CATSKGELEETQYF.

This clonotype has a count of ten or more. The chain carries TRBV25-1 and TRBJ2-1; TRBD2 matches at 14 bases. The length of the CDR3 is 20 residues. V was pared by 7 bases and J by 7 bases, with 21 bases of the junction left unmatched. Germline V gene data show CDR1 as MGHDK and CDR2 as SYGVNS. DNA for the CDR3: TGTGCCAGCACCTCCGCGGGACTAGCGGGAGCCCGAAGGTGGGAAAATGAGCAGTTCTTC. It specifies CASTSAGLAGARRWENEQFF. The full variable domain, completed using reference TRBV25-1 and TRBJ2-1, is EADIYQTPRYLVIGTGKKITLECSQTMGHDKMYWYQQDPGMELHLIHYSYGVNSTEKGDLSSESTVSRIRTEHFPLTLESARPSHTSQYLCASTSAGLAGARRWENEQFFGPGTRLTVL.

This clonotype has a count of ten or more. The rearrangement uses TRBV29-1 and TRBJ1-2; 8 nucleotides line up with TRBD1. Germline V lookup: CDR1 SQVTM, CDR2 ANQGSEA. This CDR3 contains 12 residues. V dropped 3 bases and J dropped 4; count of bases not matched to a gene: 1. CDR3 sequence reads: CSVDGTGYGYTF. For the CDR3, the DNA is TGCAGCGTTGATGGGACAGGCTATGGCTACACCTTC.

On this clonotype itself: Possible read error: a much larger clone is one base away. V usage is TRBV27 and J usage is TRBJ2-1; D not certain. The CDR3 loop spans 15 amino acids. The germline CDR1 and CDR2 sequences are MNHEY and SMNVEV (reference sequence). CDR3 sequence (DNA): TGTGTCAGCAGTTTATCGGGCCCCCCGGGCAATGAGCAGTTCTTC. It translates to CVSSLSGPPGNEQFF.